This TCR beta chain was found in a study of OX40 agonist ivuxolimab in advanced cancers. Background on the study: Patients got intravenous ivuxolimab at 0.01 to 10 mg/kg every 2 weeks. Patients enrolled in dose escalation were diagnosed with hepatocellular carcinoma, melanoma, renal cell or head and neck cancer. Partial responses were seen in three patients, one with hepatocellular carcinoma and two with cutaneous melanoma.

This table comes from immunoSEQ multiplex PCR, and its TCRdb copy is limited to in-frame clones, with some not included. The sample includes roughly 40,000 clones, 70% to 90% of them seen just once. The CDR3 covers 15 residues. Trimming left V 0 bases short and J 4 bases short, with 9 bases between. Germline CDR1 MNHEY, CDR2 SVGAGI. The TCR originated in an adult with an advanced solid tumor such as melanoma, head and neck, liver or kidney cancer. The sequencing used CD4+ or CD8+ T cells sorted from blood, collected in a trial of the OX40 agonist ivuxolimab. The chain carries TRBV6-5 and TRBJ1-4, with unresolved D. The CDR3 region is CASSYSAGINEKLFF. The CDR3 DNA reads as TGTGCCAGCAGTTACTCCGCCGGGATTAATGAAAAACTGTTTTTT.